This TCR beta chain was retrieved from a study of T cells in Graves' hyperthyroidism and ophthalmopathy. Study in general: Peripheral blood was taken when the disease was first diagnosed, before any treatment began. General observations from the study: Expanded thyroid clonotypes (above 0.001) were mostly also found in blood.

This clonotype was found a few times. What it recognizes is unknown. Ophthalmopathy in the patients scored at least 3 on Clinical Activity Score and at least 4 on NOSPECS grade, lasting under 3 months. Fresh peripheral blood, 10 ml, yielded the PBMCs. There were TCR beta CDR3 regions amplified from RNA transcripts. HTBI primers were employed in a first-round RT-PCR of the TCR CDR3. TCRdb analysed the multiplex PCR reads with MiXCR anew, one entry per CDR3 protein. This table holds fewer than 750,000 distinct CDR3 sequences, around 13% found once. The V gene lost 0 bases and the J gene lost 6 bases, with 25 bases spanning the gap. CDR3 length equals 18 residues. CDR1 and CDR2 from the germline V gene are SGHRS and YFSETQ.

Material for sequencing was blood. The clonotype was recovered from a woman between 45 and 65 years old with Graves' ophthalmopathy. The chain couples TRBV5-1 to TRBJ2-7; TRBD1 might be the D (5 bases). This CDR3 is CASSLEAGMVGYELEQYF. CDR3 sequence (DNA): TGCGCCAGCAGCTTGGAAGCAGGGATGGTTGGCTATGAACTCGAGCAGTACTTC.